The 23 T cell receptor beta chains below were found in one sample sequenced in a study of somatic mutations in cytotoxic T cells in rheumatoid arthritis. The repertoire was sequenced with immunoSEQ multiplex PCR; TCRdb's copy has only in-frame clones and lacks some. The data contain approximately 2,800 clones, about 66% of them singletons. The sample was CD8+ T cells sorted from synovial fluid. All receptors derive from a young woman with rheumatoid arthritis.

The V and J genes are TRBV27 and TRBJ2-7, with 8 bases aligning to TRBD1. Trimming removed 8 bases from V and 1 base from J; junction bases left unmatched: 7. Germline CDR1 MNHEY, CDR2 SMNVEV (reference sequence). The CDR3 extends over 14 amino acids. CDR3 DNA sequence: TGTGCCAGCGCGATCGGGACAGGTTCCTACGAGCAGTACTTC. Encoded protein: CASAIGTGSYEQYF.

This sequence joins TRBV7-9 and TRBJ1-2, with 8 bases fitting TRBD1. Germline trimming cut 5 bases from V and 3 bases from J; bases unmatched to any gene: 14. Germline loops: CDR1 SEHNR, CDR2 FQNEAQ (reference sequence). The CDR3 has 17 residues. The CDR3 sequence: CASSPPRPGGGYYGYTF. The CDR3 DNA reads as TGTGCCAGCAGCCCTCCACGGCCAGGGGGCGGCTACTATGGCTACACCTTC.

This chain uses TRBV4-1 with TRBJ1-2, with D possibly TRBD1 on 5 matching bases. The CDR3 loop spans 15 amino acids. Trimming removed 4 bases from V and 7 bases from J, with 19 bases in between. Germline lookup yields CDR1 MGHRA and CDR2 YSYEKL. CDR3 protein: CASSLSPGGPGGYTF. CDR3 DNA sequence: TGCGCCAGCAGCCTCTCGCCCGGGGGTCCGGGTGGCTACACCTTC.

This chain joins TRBV7-9 and TRBJ2-7; D is uncertain. V was pared by 5 bases and J by 0 bases, with 14 bases between. The CDR3 loop spans 15 amino acids. Germline CDR1 is SEHNR and CDR2 is FQNEAQ (reference sequence). In nucleotides, the CDR3 is TGTGCCAGCAGCCAAGATCTCCAGGCCTCCTACGAGCAGTACTTC. It codes for CASSQDLQASYEQYF.

This chain joins TRBV29-1 and TRBJ2-3; the D gene is possibly TRBD2 (6 bases). CDR1 is SQVTM and CDR2 is ANQGSEA in the germline V gene. The V end lost 5 bases, the J end lost 5 bases, and 11 bases lay between the germline ends. This CDR3 has 12 residues. CDR3 bases: TGCAGCGTTATCCCGGAGGGAGATACGCAGTATTTT. Residues: CSVIPEGDTQYF.

The rearrangement joins TRBV5-5 to TRBJ2-2; D remains ambiguous. CDR1 and CDR2 from the germline V gene are SGHKS and YYEKEE (reference sequence). The V gene lost 5 bases and the J gene lost 3 bases, with 11 bases spanning the gap. The CDR3 length is 14 residues. In DNA form, the CDR3 reads TGTGCCAGCAGGCGCCCACGGGACACCGGGGAGCTGTTTTTT. It encodes CASRRPRDTGELFF.

The genes are TRBV28 and TRBJ2-7; possible D gene TRBD2, 5 bases. This CDR3 spans 17 amino acids. CDR1 MDHEN and CDR2 SYDVKM come from the germline V gene. Trimming removed 5 bases from V and 2 bases from J, with 22 bases in between. The CDR3 DNA sequence: TGTGCCAGCAGTATCCCATCCATCGCGGGTATTCCCTACGAGCAGTACTTC. Its protein product is CASSIPSIAGIPYEQYF. The variable domain in full, completed from reference TRBV28 and TRBJ2-7, reads DVKVTQSSRYLVKRTGEKVFLECVQDMDHENMFWYRQDPGLGLRLIYFSYDVKMKEKGDIPEGYSVSREKKERFSLILESASTNQTSMYLCASSIPSIAGIPYEQYFGPGTRLTVT.

This clone turned up a few times. V usage is TRBV30 and J usage is TRBJ2-5; 10 bases are shared with TRBD1. Germline loops: CDR1 GTSNPN, CDR2 SVGIG (reference sequence). V lost 2 bases and J lost 8; bases outside the gene matches: 8. This CDR3 spans 14 amino acids. The CDR3 spells CAWSPGTGDATQYF. The DNA of the CDR3 is TGTGCCTGGAGTCCCGGGACAGGGGACGCTACCCAGTACTTC.

This clone came up once. The chain couples TRBV27 to TRBJ2-1; 13 nucleotides align to TRBD2. The length of the CDR3 is 13 residues. Germline V CDR1 and CDR2: MNHEY, SMNVEV (reference sequence). The ends lost 10 bases at V and 7 bases at J; junction bases unmatched: 4. CDR3 amino acids: CATTSGGSNEQFF. CDR3 in DNA: TGTGCCACGACTAGCGGGGGGTCGAATGAGCAGTTCTTC.

The chain employs TRBV4-3 and TRBJ1-5; 8 bases line up with TRBD1. Germline-derived CDR1 and CDR2 are LGHNA and YSLEER. The CDR3 runs to 15 residues. The V gene end was trimmed by 1 base and the J gene end by 9 bases; junction bases not matched to a gene: 8. In nucleotides, the CDR3 is TGCGCCAGCAGCCAAGCACGGACAGGGTTATGGCCCCAGCATTTT. Encoded protein: CASSQARTGLWPQHF.

The chain recombines TRBV4-1 with TRBJ1-5; D is ambiguous. Germline V gene lookup returns CDR1 MGHRA and CDR2 YSYEKL. The CDR3 extends over 14 amino acids. V was cut by 3 bases and J by 7 bases, with 13 bases left in between. CDR3 coding DNA: TGCGCCAGCAGCCAGACCCGTGAGGTACAGCCCCAGCATTTT. As protein: CASSQTREVQPQHF.

The chain uses TRBV7-8 and TRBJ2-6; maybe TRBD1 (6 bases). This CDR3 has 13 residues. Germline V lookup: CDR1 SGHVS, CDR2 FQNEAQ. Between the trimmed V and J ends, which lost 8 bases and 4 bases, there was a span of 9 bases. CDR3 DNA sequence: TGTGCCAGCTGGGGGCAGGGGGCCAACGTCCTGACTTTC. Protein product: CASWGQGANVLTF.

This rearrangement joins TRBV4-3 to TRBJ2-5, with D possibly TRBD2 on 5 matching bases. Germline V CDR1 and CDR2: LGHNA, YSLEER. The CDR3 covers 14 residues. V was clipped by 1 base and J by 5 bases, with 11 bases between them. The CDR3 here is CASSQVPGMETQYF. CDR3 nucleotides: TGCGCCAGCAGCCAAGTTCCGGGGATGGAGACCCAGTACTTC.

The genes are TRBV7-9 and TRBJ2-2; 12 bases fit TRBD2. Trimming took 5 bases from V and 2 from J; bases not matched to a gene: 6. This CDR3 has 17 amino acids. The germline CDR1 and CDR2 sequences are SEHNR and FQNEAQ (reference sequence). The CDR3 DNA is TGTGCCAGCAGCCGACCGACTAGCGGGAGAAACACCGGGGAGCTGTTTTTT. It codes for CASSRPTSGRNTGELFF.

The V gene is TRBV19, the J gene TRBJ2-3, with 10 bases identical to TRBD2. This CDR3 has 15 amino acids. The V segment lost 5 bases and the J segment 5 bases; nucleotides outside the gene matches: 7. CDR1 and CDR2 (germline): LNHDA, SQIVND (reference sequence). CDR3 DNA: TGTGCCAGTAGTGTTCTAGCGGGAGAGGTAGATACGCAGTATTTT. This sequence encodes CASSVLAGEVDTQYF.

The rearrangement joins TRBV10-2 to TRBJ1-2; possibly TRBD1 for D (6 bases). Trimming left V 8 bases short and J 3 bases short, with 13 bases between. The CDR3 loop spans 13 amino acids. Germline loops: CDR1 WSHSY, CDR2 SAAADI. CDR3 in DNA: TGCGCCAGCTCGGCGGGGGCGCACTATGGCTACACCTTC. As protein: CASSAGAHYGYTF.

CDR3 sequence (DNA): TGCGCCAGCAGCTCTAGCGGGAGGGTGGACGAGCAGTACTTC. Residues: CASSSSGRVDEQYF. The chain couples TRBV5-1 to TRBJ2-7; 12 bases are shared with TRBD2. V lost 3 bases, J lost 5 bases, and 3 bases stayed unmatched. This CDR3 is built from 14 residues. From germline, CDR1 is SGHRS and CDR2 YFSETQ.

The rearrangement joins TRBV6-1 to TRBJ1-2; tentative D call: TRBD1 (5 bases). The CDR3 sequence is 15 residues long. Trimming left V 2 bases short and J 5 bases short, with 15 bases between. The V gene's germline CDR1 is MNHNS and CDR2 SASEGT. The CDR3 DNA reads as TGTGCCAGCAGTGAAAGGGGTGGGAGGGTATATGGCTACACCTTC. Translated: CASSERGGRVYGYTF.

The chain recombines TRBV5-6 with TRBJ2-3; D may be TRBD1 (6 bases). The V end was cut by 4 bases, the J end by 2 bases, with 17 bases between. CDR3 length: 16 residues. In germline, CDR1 is SGHDT, CDR2 YYEEEE. The CDR3 DNA reads as TGTGCCAGCAGCGAACTAGGACAGTATCACACAGATACGCAGTATTTT. This gives the protein CASSELGQYHTDTQYF.

V usage is TRBV5-1 and J usage is TRBJ1-1; D perhaps matches TRBD1 (5 bases). This CDR3 has 13 residues. Germline V gives CDR1 SGHRS, CDR2 YFSETQ. V lost 5 bases and J 4 bases, leaving 12 bases between the germline ends. The CDR3 here is CASRTPRGTEAFF. The CDR3 region has the DNA TGCGCCAGCAGAACCCCTAGGGGCACTGAAGCTTTCTTT.

This chain connects TRBV4-1 to TRBJ2-7; TRBD2 might be the D (5 bases). The germline V and J ends were trimmed by 4 bases and 0 bases, with 13 bases remaining between them. Per the germline V gene, CDR1 is MGHRA and CDR2 is YSYEKL. This CDR3 has 15 amino acids. The CDR3 here is CASSPSGILSYEQYF. In DNA, the CDR3 is TGCGCCAGCAGCCCCTCCGGGATCCTCTCCTACGAGCAGTACTTC.

This chain uses TRBV5-4 with TRBJ2-1; the match to TRBD2 covers 9 bases. The germline CDR1 and CDR2 sequences are SGHNT and YYREEE (reference sequence). The V gene end was trimmed by 4 bases and the J gene end by 5 bases; junction bases not matched to a gene: 4. CDR3 length: 14 amino acids. In nucleotides, the CDR3 is TGTGCCAGCAGCCTGGTAGCGGGAGACAATGAGCAGTTCTTC. Encoded protein: CASSLVAGDNEQFF.

V usage is TRBV6-6 and J usage is TRBJ2-2, with 7 bases matching TRBD1. The CDR3 contains 16 residues. CDR1 MNHNY and CDR2 SVGAGI come from the germline V gene (reference sequence). Trimming took 8 bases from V and 1 from J; bases not matched to a gene: 10. CDR3 protein: CASASAGGMNTGELFF. The DNA for the CDR3 is TGTGCCAGCGCCTCGGCAGGGGGTATGAACACCGGGGAGCTGTTTTTT.